In its sample, the clone carrying this T cell receptor beta chain was seen once. Its antigen is as yet unknown. TCRdb's table, derived via immunoSEQ multiplex PCR, lists solely in-frame clones and lacks some. Here the sample spans approximately 980,000 clones, 60% to 85% being singletons. The data derive from a study of shared clonotypes between healthy human individuals. Background on the study: With ages of 18 to 49, the donors were two women and a few men.

Overall study findings and caveats: Lower generation probabilities were found for non-shared clonotypes than for those shared by all four donors. Larger estimated richness was generally seen in naive subsets than in memory subsets. A limitation of the genetic and exposure-history diversity represented arose from few donors.

In germline, CDR1 is MNHEY, CDR2 SMNVEV (reference sequence). V was clipped by 5 bases and J by 4 bases, with 12 bases between them. This CDR3 comprises 14 residues. The receptor was derived from a man aged 18 to 35 in good health. Sequencing used memory CD4+ T cells sorted from blood. Stated subset: CD45RA-negative fraction. V is TRBV27 and J is TRBJ1-3; tentatively, D is TRBD1 (5 bases). CDR3 protein: CASSPWDGGNTIYF. In nucleotides, the CDR3 is TGTGCCAGCAGTCCCTGGGACGGCGGAAACACCATATATTTT.